Listed below are T cell receptor beta chains from one sample, sequenced in a study of cytomegalovirus exposure and HLA in healthy donors. The table came from immunoSEQ multiplex PCR; TCRdb's copy has only in-frame clones and leaves some out. The sample contains 150,000 or so clones, approximately 85% of which appear only once. Material: PBMCs. The origin of the receptors is a man between 18 and 29 years old in good health and CMV-seropositive. Each CDR3 is given with its conserved first and last residue. D genes are given only for firm matches. Clone size is not always given. Where it is, it says once, few, many or a class for expanded clones.

TRBV23-1	once	18	TRBJ2-7	TRBD2	CASSPYRGGAPLFDEQYF	TGCGCCAGCAGTCCCTATCGGGGGGGCGCTCCTCTTTTCGACGAGCAGTACTTC
TRBV5-6	NA	14	TRBJ1-6	TRBD1	CASEDRGGSSPLHF	TGTGCCAGCGAAGACAGGGGAGGTAGTTCACCCCTCCACTTT
TRBV5-1	NA	14	TRBJ1-1	TRBD1	CASSKTGVNTEAFF	TGCGCCAGCAGCAAGACAGGGGTGAACACTGAAGCTTTCTTT
TRBV6-1	few	13	TRBJ1-1	NA	CASSEQGGTEAFF	TGTGCCAGCAGTGAGCAGGGAGGGACTGAAGCTTTCTTT
TRBV6-5	once	14	TRBJ1-2	TRBD1	CASRPQGWNYGYTF	TGTGCCAGCAGACCACAGGGGTGGAACTATGGCTACACCTTC
TRBV5-1	NA	15	TRBJ2-1	TRBD2	CASSLDGGAYNEQFF	TGCGCTAGCAGCTTGGACGGGGGGGCGTACAATGAGCAGTTCTTC
TRBV9	NA	15	TRBJ2-5	TRBD1	CASSVAGGFQETQYF	TGTGCCAGCAGCGTCGCAGGGGGCTTCCAAGAGACCCAGTACTTC
TRBV30	NA	17	TRBJ2-1	NA	CAWSGFETGMSYNEQFF	TGTGCCTGGAGTGGGTTCGAGACAGGTATGTCCTACAATGAGCAGTTCTTC
TRBV9	NA	15	TRBJ1-4	TRBD1	CASSVRTGFDEKLFF	TGTGCCAGCAGCGTTCGGACAGGGTTCGATGAAAAACTGTTTTTT
TRBV5-4	few	13	TRBJ2-7	NA	CASSSDSNYEQYF	TGTGCCAGCAGCTCGGACTCTAACTACGAGCAGTACTTC
TRBV4-3	NA	15	TRBJ1-5	NA	CASSQSTGSNQPQHF	TGCGCCAGCAGCCAGTCGACAGGCAGCAATCAGCCCCAGCATTTT
TRBV4-3	NA	18	TRBJ2-5	TRBD1	CASSQDLQTGAGQETQYF	TGCGCCAGCAGCCAAGACCTTCAGACAGGGGCGGGACAAGAGACCCAGTACTTC
TRBV5-4	NA	13	TRBJ1-2	NA	CASSPGVSYGYTF	TGTGCCAGCAGCCCGGGGGTAAGCTATGGCTACACCTTC
TRBV4-3	NA	17	TRBJ1-5	NA	CASSQDLLGHSNQPQHF	TGCGCCAGCAGCCAAGATCTTTTGGGACATAGCAATCAGCCCCAGCATTTT
TRBV7-3	NA	15	TRBJ1-2	NA	CASSPMVGTNYGYTF	TGTGCCAGCAGCCCCATGGTCGGGACAAACTATGGCTACACCTTC
TRBV7-2	NA	15	TRBJ2-1	TRBD1	CASSSDRGAYNEQFF	TGTGCCAGCAGCTCTGACAGGGGAGCCTACAATGAGCAGTTCTTC
TRBV5-4	NA	15	TRBJ1-6	NA	CASSPSGGNNSPLHF	TGTGCCAGCAGCCCCTCGGGGGGTAATAATTCACCCCTCCACTTT
TRBV5-1	NA	14	TRBJ1-1	TRBD1	CASSWTGMNTEAFF	TGCGCCAGCAGCTGGACAGGTATGAACACTGAAGCTTTCTTT
TRBV9	few	14	TRBJ2-7	NA	CASSAGSPGYEQYF	TGTGCCAGCAGCGCCGGGAGCCCAGGTTACGAGCAGTACTTC
TRBV18	NA	16	TRBJ2-7	NA	CASSPTGTRNAYEQYF	TGTGCCAGCTCACCTACCGGGACAAGAAATGCCTACGAGCAGTACTTC
TRBV18	NA	15	TRBJ1-1	TRBD1	CASSPFRQGDTEAFF	TGTGCCAGCTCACCATTCCGGCAGGGGGATACTGAAGCTTTCTTT
TRBV19	NA	14	TRBJ1-2	TRBD1	CASSRDREGYGYTF	TGTGCCAGTAGTAGGGACAGGGAAGGCTATGGCTACACCTTC